Described below is a single T cell receptor beta chain sequence and its context. The antigen remains undetermined. Germline CDR1 SGHTA, CDR2 FQGTGA. Trimming took 0 bases from V and 10 from J, leaving 13 bases between them. There are 14 residues in the CDR3. The data are from a study of T cell responses to AZD1222 COVID-19 vaccine. Broader study findings: It should be noted that donors were predominantly white British and more often female, and clonal diversity was possibly underestimated. Every sample of the repertoires postdated the peak T cell response.

The method was immunoSEQ multiplex PCR; TCRdb's version includes in-frame clones alone and lacks a portion of them. The table records around 180,000 clones, less than 95% of them present only once. This sequence was found in an adult in good health. The chain employs TRBV7-3 and TRBJ2-1; D is perhaps TRBD1 or TRBD2 (6 bases each). The sequencing used peripheral blood, collected on day 0 of AZD1222 vaccination. CDR3 DNA: TGTGCCAGCAGCTTAACGGGGGCCGGGGGAGAGCAGTTCTTC. It is translated as CASSLTGAGGEQFF.